This T cell receptor beta chain was identified during a study of T cells in women clearing cervical HPV infection. As regards this clone: The read falls 3 residues short of the CDR3 end, and the missing part is taken from the germline J gene.

Clones were read by immunoSEQ multiplex PCR, and TCRdb kept only the in-frame ones, dropping some. This repertoire includes approximately 40,000 clones. CDR1 SNHLY and CDR2 FYNNEI come from the germline V gene. The CDR3 is made up of 17 amino acids. V was clipped by 4 bases and J by 0 bases, with 16 bases between them. Sequencing was performed on blood buffy coat. This chain uses TRBV2 with TRBJ1-5, with a possible D match to TRBD1 (6 bases). The receptor comes from a woman aged 18 to 75 with a cervical HPV16 infection that either progressed to CIN3+ or cleared (not recorded which). The chain's CDR3 is CASSVQAGQNSNQPQHF. The CDR3 bases that were read are TGTGCCAGCAGTGTCCAGGCCGGACAGAATAGCAATCAGCCC.